Shown below are 12 T cell receptor beta chains from a single sample sequenced in a study of blood T cell repertoires in COVID-19. Clones were read by immunoSEQ multiplex PCR, and TCRdb kept only the in-frame ones, dropping some. The sample has tens of thousands of clones, about three quarters seen once; the top ten hold roughly 8.3%. Sequenced input: peripheral blood. All receptors derive from a human donor in a cohort sampled during active COVID-19.

The J gene is TRBJ2-7, the V gene TRBV28; TRBD2 aligns across 10 bases. CDR3 length: 17 residues. Germline V CDR1 and CDR2: MDHEN, SYDVKM. Trimming cost V 3 bases and J 0 bases; bases outside gene matches: 8. The CDR3: CASSFIIGTSDSYEQYF. The CDR3 region has the DNA TGTGCCAGCAGTTTTATTATCGGGACTAGCGACTCCTACGAGCAGTACTTC.

This rearrangement joins TRBV4-1 to TRBJ2-7; 8 nucleotides match TRBD1. This CDR3 is built from 14 residues. The germline CDR1 and CDR2 sequences are MGHRA and YSYEKL. The junction had 5 bases not matched to a gene; V was cut back by 5 bases and J by 2 bases. CDR3: CASSYGTGPYEQYF. The CDR3 bases are TGCGCCAGCAGCTACGGGACAGGTCCCTACGAGCAGTACTTC.

The rearrangement links TRBV7-6 to TRBJ2-7; possible D gene TRBD1, 5 bases. CDR1 is SGHVS, CDR2 FNYEAQ, per germline. Trimming took off 4 bases at V and 5 bases at J, with 12 bases between the two ends. The length of the CDR3 is 13 residues. CDR3 amino acids: CASSSGWADEQYF. The CDR3 DNA reads as TGTGCCAGCAGCTCAGGGTGGGCGGACGAGCAGTACTTC.

The rearrangement links TRBV10-1 to TRBJ1-2; no clear D. V was shortened by 0 bases and J by 1 base, with 18 bases between the two germline ends. The CDR3 length is 18 residues. Germline V CDR1 and CDR2: WNHNN, SYGVQD (reference sequence). In nucleotides, the CDR3 is TGCGCCAGCAGTGAGTCAGGACGGAGGATTCGGGTTAACTATGGCTACACCTTC. Translating it yields CASSESGRRIRVNYGYTF.

This clone was observed a few times. This chain uses TRBV7-9 with TRBJ2-1; 13 positions agree with TRBD2. The CDR3 sequence is 15 residues long. The germline CDR1 and CDR2 sequences are SEHNR and FQNEAQ (reference sequence). V lost 5 bases to trimming and J lost 6 bases; unmatched junction nucleotides: 4. The CDR3, as DNA: TGTGCCAGCAGCCCCGGGACTAGCGGGACCAATGAGCAGTTCTTC. The encoded protein is CASSPGTSGTNEQFF.

A single count supports this clone. Other DNA sequences in this sample translate to the same CDR3. The rearrangement joins TRBV9 to TRBJ1-1; 7 positions match TRBD1. In germline, CDR1 is SGDLS, CDR2 YYNGEE. V lost 0 bases and J lost 7; bases outside the gene matches: 6. CDR3 length: 14 residues. The chain's CDR3 is CASSVGGGGGEAFF. The CDR3 DNA follows: TGTGCCAGCAGCGTAGGCGGAGGGGGCGGTGAAGCTTTCTTT.

The gene calls are TRBV5-1 and TRBJ2-1; TRBD1 is a possible D gene (5 bases). CDR1 SGHRS and CDR2 YFSETQ come from the germline V gene. Trimming removed 4 bases at V and 1 base at J, with 9 bases between. The CDR3 totals 14 residues. The CDR3 here is CASSGAGSYNEQFF. The DNA of the CDR3 is TGCGCCAGCAGCGGGGCAGGGTCCTACAATGAGCAGTTCTTC.

V usage is TRBV28 and J usage is TRBJ1-1, with D unresolved. The CDR3 runs 14 residues. Germline V gives CDR1 MDHEN, CDR2 SYDVKM. Deletions cut 7 bases from V and 1 base from J, with 13 bases between. DNA for the CDR3: TGTGCCAGCACCATGGGCGCGGGGAACACTGAAGCTTTCTTT. This translates into CASTMGAGNTEAFF. The full variable domain, its missing parts supplied by reference TRBV28 and TRBJ1-1, is DVKVTQSSRYLVKRTGEKVFLECVQDMDHENMFWYRQDPGLGLRLIYFSYDVKMKEKGDIPEGYSVSREKKERFSLILESASTNQTSMYLCASTMGAGNTEAFFGQGTRLTVV.

The V call is TRBV6-6, the J call TRBJ2-2, with TRBD2 identical over 9 bases. V trimming: 4 bases; J trimming: 7 bases; junction bases outside the gene matches: 10. Germline V gives CDR1 MNHNY, CDR2 SVGAGI (reference sequence). The CDR3 contains 16 residues. The CDR3 nucleotides read TGTGCCAGCAGTTTAGGTAGCGGGAGTAATGGCGGGGAGCTGTTTTTT. Its protein product is CASSLGSGSNGGELFF.

The chain is built from TRBV19 and TRBJ2-1, with TRBD2 matching over 12 bases. J was trimmed by 7 bases and V by 0 bases; bases with no gene match: 7. The CDR3 contains 17 residues. The germline CDR1 and CDR2 sequences are LNHDA and SQIVND (reference sequence). The CDR3 reads CASSIDLASGRVNEQFF. The CDR3 DNA sequence: TGTGCCAGTAGTATAGATCTAGCTAGCGGGAGGGTAAATGAGCAGTTCTTC.

On this clone: Other DNA sequences within the sample encode an identical CDR3. The chain uses TRBV30 and TRBJ2-5; D gene uncertain. V lost 5 bases to trimming and J lost 4 bases, with 5 bases between them. The CDR3 runs to 10 residues. Germline V gene sequence: CDR1 GTSNPN, CDR2 SVGIG (reference sequence). The CDR3 region has the DNA TGTGCCTGGGGCAGAGAGACCCAGTACTTC. The encoded protein is CAWGRETQYF. The full variable domain, in which reference TRBV30 and TRBJ2-5 provide the parts outside the CDR3, is SQTIHQWPATLVQPVGSPLSLECTVEGTSNPNLYWYRQAAGRGLQLLFYSVGIGQISSEVPQNLSASRPQDRQFILSSKKLLLSDSGFYLCAWGRETQYFGPGTRLLVL.

J is TRBJ1-1 and V is TRBV27; 8 nucleotides match TRBD1. The length of the CDR3 is 14 residues. Germline loops: CDR1 MNHEY, CDR2 SMNVEV (reference sequence). After removal of 6 bases from V and 1 base from J, the junction contained 4 bases not matched to a gene. CDR3 nucleotides: TGTGCCAGCAGGGACAGGGCGACGAACACTGAAGCTTTCTTT. It yields the protein CASRDRATNTEAFF.